This T cell receptor beta chain is from a study of blood T cells in healthy people across ages. The sample holds a few counts of this clonotype. Germline V gene data show CDR1 as DFQATT and CDR2 as SNEGSKA (reference sequence). This CDR3 is built from 16 residues. Through a sample-barcoded 5' primer and a J-beta primer mix, a second PCR was run for roughly 6 to 12 cycles. TCRdb reprocessed the 5' RACE reads with MiXCR, giving one entry per CDR3 protein. The profile shows approximately 800,000 distinct CDR3 sequences, more than 55% of them singletons. Material for sequencing was blood. This sequence originates from a man in his forties in good health. This chain links TRBV20-1 with TRBJ2-1; TRBD2 matches 10 bases. CDR3 sequence (DNA): TGCACCTATCTTTCAGCGGGGGGGTCTAGTAGGTTAGAGCAGTTCTTC. This sequence encodes CTYLSAGGSSRLEQFF.